The 2 T cell receptor beta chains below were found in one sample sequenced in a study of blood T cell repertoires in COVID-19. Generated by immunoSEQ multiplex PCR, the TCRdb table keeps only in-frame clones and is missing some. The sample consists of about 250,000 clones, about 87% of them appearing once. The specimen sequenced was peripheral blood. The receptors were sampled from a woman aged 25 to 39 with COVID-19, enrolled during active disease.

The chain links TRBV4-1 to TRBJ1-2, with D tentatively TRBD1 (6 bases). Germline V CDR1 and CDR2: MGHRA, YSYEKL. There are 17 residues in the CDR3. V lost 3 bases and J lost 0, with 17 bases in between. The CDR3 region has the DNA TGCGCCAGCAGCCAGACAACCAGGGGCGGTGCTAACTATGGCTACACCTTC. Translated, it gives CASSQTTRGGANYGYTF.

The chain recombines TRBV28 with TRBJ2-1, with 9 bases fitting TRBD1. V gave up 10 bases and J gave up 2 bases; unmatched junction bases: 6. Germline assignment: CDR1 MDHEN and CDR2 SYDVKM. The CDR3 has 14 residues. The DNA of the CDR3 is TGTGCCATCCTCCGGGACAGGGCCTACAATGAGCAGTTCTTC. The encoded protein is CAILRDRAYNEQFF.